This is a list of T cell receptor beta chains from one sample in a study of cytomegalovirus exposure and HLA in healthy donors. Clones were sequenced by immunoSEQ multiplex PCR, and TCRdb holds only the in-frame ones, with some missing. Of fewer than 140,000 clones detected, under 80% appear once; the ten largest clones hold roughly 3.6%. The sequencing input was PBMCs. The source is a man between 60 and 70 years old in good health and CMV-seronegative. CDR3s include the opening cysteine and the closing phenylalanine or tryptophan. Each record gives: J gene, D gene, clone size, V gene, CDR3 protein, CDR3 DNA. The D gene is left open where the match is weak. The size field is filled for only some rows; it gives once, few, many or a size class.

j_gene: TRBJ1-2
d_gene: NA
abundance: NA
v_gene: TRBV7-2
CDR3aa: CASSSLRGGTGTAGNGYTF
CDR3nt: TGTGCCAGCAGCTCCCTAAGGGGGGGTACCGGGACTGCCGGGAATGGCTACACCTTC

j_gene: TRBJ2-1
d_gene: NA
abundance: NA
v_gene: TRBV5-1
CDR3aa: CASSLYPAYNEQFF
CDR3nt: TGCGCCAGCAGCTTGTATCCCGCCTACAATGAGCAGTTCTTC

j_gene: TRBJ2-7
d_gene: TRBD2
abundance: once
v_gene: TRBV7-2
CDR3aa: CASSASSGGIYEQYF
CDR3nt: TGTGCCAGCAGCGCCAGTAGCGGGGGGATCTACGAGCAGTACTTC

j_gene: TRBJ1-2
d_gene: TRBD1
abundance: NA
v_gene: TRBV7-2
CDR3aa: CASSQRGPGGYTF
CDR3nt: TGTGCCAGCAGCCAGAGGGGGCCTGGTGGCTACACCTTC

j_gene: TRBJ2-1
d_gene: NA
abundance: NA
v_gene: TRBV19
CDR3aa: CASSPLPVSGPGEQFF
CDR3nt: TGTGCCAGTAGTCCCCTCCCGGTTAGCGGTCCGGGAGAGCAGTTCTTC

j_gene: TRBJ2-3
d_gene: TRBD1
abundance: NA
v_gene: TRBV15
CDR3aa: CATSRGQGPTDTQYF
CDR3nt: TGTGCCACCAGCAGGGGACAGGGTCCCACAGATACGCAGTATTTT

j_gene: TRBJ2-5
d_gene: NA
abundance: NA
v_gene: TRBV7-2
CDR3aa: CASSFNLQETQYF
CDR3nt: TGTGCCAGCAGCTTTAACTTGCAAGAGACCCAGTACTTC

j_gene: TRBJ1-2
d_gene: TRBD1
abundance: NA
v_gene: TRBV27
CDR3aa: CASSPRQGARGYTF
CDR3nt: TGTGCCAGCAGTCCAAGACAGGGTGCGAGAGGCTACACCTTC

j_gene: TRBJ2-3
d_gene: TRBD2
abundance: NA
v_gene: TRBV6-5
CDR3aa: CASSPLAGGLDTQYF
CDR3nt: TGTGCCAGCAGTCCACTAGCGGGGGGCCTAGATACGCAGTATTTT

j_gene: TRBJ2-5
d_gene: TRBD1
abundance: NA
v_gene: TRBV5-1
CDR3aa: CASSLGTGQPRAQYF
CDR3nt: TGCGCCAGCAGCTTGGGGACAGGCCAACCAAGGGCCCAGTACTTC

j_gene: TRBJ1-5
d_gene: TRBD1
abundance: few
v_gene: TRBV7-2
CDR3aa: CASSLRGQGYQPQHF
CDR3nt: TGTGCCAGCAGCTTAAGGGGACAGGGCTATCAGCCCCAGCATTTT

j_gene: TRBJ2-6
d_gene: TRBD1
abundance: NA
v_gene: TRBV29-1
CDR3aa: CSVSGTVPSGANVLTF
CDR3nt: TGCAGCGTTTCGGGGACAGTCCCCTCTGGGGCCAACGTCCTGACTTTC

j_gene: TRBJ2-7
d_gene: TRBD1
abundance: NA
v_gene: TRBV7-8
CDR3aa: CASSVGGQGAGEQYF
CDR3nt: TGTGCCAGCAGCGTCGGAGGGCAGGGGGCGGGGGAGCAGTACTTC